This TCR beta chain originates from a study of blood T cells in healthy people across ages. Per germline, CDR1 DFQATT and CDR2 SNEGSKA (reference sequence). The CDR3 runs 15 residues. Turning to this clonotype: One junction end does not reproduce the germline sequence, and a read error may be involved.

Through a sample-barcoded 5' primer and a J-beta primer mix, a second PCR was run for roughly 6 to 11 cycles. TCRdb ran MiXCR on the 5' RACE reads and lists one entry per CDR3 protein. The sample lists about 1.7 million distinct CDR3 sequences; approximately 28% were seen once. The V call is TRBV20-1, the J call TRBJ1-5; possibly TRBD1 for D (5 bases). Input material: blood. This receptor was obtained from a woman aged 25 to 39 in good health. The CDR3 protein is CSAGDSGHPNQPQHF. CDR3 DNA sequence: TGCAGTGCTGGAGATTCCGGACATCCCAATCAGCCCCAGCATTTT.